This entry describes one T cell receptor (beta chain). Its specificity is not known. These data belong to a study of T cells in localized non-small cell lung cancer. CDR3 length equals 16 residues. Per the germline V gene, CDR1 is SGHNT and CDR2 is YYREEE (reference sequence). Germline trimming cut 2 bases from V and 5 bases from J; bases unmatched to any gene: 10. The assay was immunoSEQ multiplex PCR, and TCRdb's table has in-frame clones only and misses some. The sample records 30,000 to 40,000 clones, 70% to 90% being singletons. Findings and caveats of the study: Uninvolved adjacent lung showed peak T cell clonality, exceeding tumor. Of the top 100 tumor clones, median around 60 were in adjacent lung, 25 to 30 among its top 100. Heterogeneity remains possible because sequencing was limited to only one tumor region. A higher density of T cells in blood coincided with extended overall survival.

Sequenced material: peripheral blood, taken before any cancer treatment. This clonotype was sampled from a man aged 35 to 69 with stage I lung adenocarcinoma. J is TRBJ1-5 and V is TRBV5-4; 7 bases are shared with TRBD1. The CDR3: CASSFGGQVSHQPQHF. CDR3 DNA sequence: TGTGCCAGCAGCTTTGGTGGACAGGTCTCACATCAGCCCCAGCATTTT.